This TCR beta chain was observed in a study of vaccination and CD4 T cells after COVID-19. At the level of the study: The interval from dose two to post-vaccine sampling had a median of about 72 days, and it ranged from 14 to 241.

On this clonotype itself: Its matching antigen is unknown.

Treatment defined: roughly ten-day PBMC culture with coronavirus spike peptide pools or control peptides (ViraFEST assay). The CDR3 runs 14 residues. The V end was cut by 1 base, the J end by 6 bases, with 13 bases between. The germline CDR1 and CDR2 sequences are LNHNV and YYDKDF (reference sequence). The Oncomine TCR Beta short-read assay sequenced DNA from cultured CD4+ T cells. A single record per CDR3 protein comes from TCRdb applying MiXCR to the PCR reads. The sample includes almost 8,500 distinct CDR3 sequences, roughly three quarters of them seen just once. The V call is TRBV15, the J call TRBJ2-7; D not resolved. Input material: CD4+ T cells from blood, cultured in vitro. The clonotype was recovered from a human donor who had recovered from COVID-19. CDR3 in DNA: TGTGCCACCAGCAGAGTAAGCGAAGACGGCGAGCAGTACTTC. Translated: CATSRVSEDGEQYF.